This T cell receptor (beta chain) emerged from a study of blood T cell repertoires in COVID-19 (dated by TCRdb to the early 2020s). Looking at the study overall: Collaborator samples came from the United States, Italy and Spain and covered acute and convalescent phases of COVID-19. The material from the prospective study consisted of cDNA or gDNA derived from T cells, B-cell-depleted T cells, or PBMCs. The dataset comprised deeply sampled blood TCRbeta repertoires from subjects exposed to, actively infected with, or recovered from COVID-19. The repertoires were made available in a free public database intended to serve as a resource for research on the immune response to SARS-CoV-2. The samples were drawn from two sources: the first 160 participants of the ongoing ImmuneRACE study, and approximately 1,300 subjects contributed by 6 global collaborators. A de-identified subject ID, COVID-19 status, age in years and sex were almost always included in the sample metadata. HLA class I and class II types, where available, came from metadata supplied by the sample provider rather than from assay-based typing. Beyond this particular receptor, the publication reports: The quantity of clinical and demographic metadata differed by source and by participant and was supplied without curation.

Sequences SGHVS (CDR1) and FQNEAQ (CDR2) are obtained from the germline V gene. The V end loses 5 bases and the J end loses 5 bases, and a stretch of 10 bases separates them. The CDR3 measures 13 amino acids from cysteine to phenylalanine. Of all the DNA, just the CDR3 is kept, 39 bases in frame from base 1. Of note for this clone: Its antigen has not been determined. No base qualities exist here, and no much larger clone lies one base off it.

The collaborating institutions used their own protocols to collect whole blood in K2EDTA tubes. For TCRbeta analysis, collaborator samples were shipped as frozen whole blood, as isolated PBMCs, or as DNA extracted from either sample type. TCRbeta CDR3 regions were amplified from genomic DNA by means of the immunoSEQ Assay, a bias-controlled multiplex PCR. The authors' pipeline ran thus. Nucleated cell counts per sample were estimated from amplification of reference gene primers within the assay. To quantify the absolute abundance of each unique TCRbeta CDR3 rearrangement, sequence reads were collapsed and filtered. For each sample, productive Simpson clonality was calculated as the square root of Simpson's diversity index over productive rearrangements. TCRdb provides this immuneACCESS table in a form limited to in-frame rearrangements. Some clones are lacking; in checked studies, under half of them reflect an unresolved V gene, and why the rest are absent is not known. V and J calls and clone size follow that table, whereas D and trimming were derived from the DNA. The sample has some 110,000 clones on record, 86% of them singletons. Under 5% of the sample is taken by the ten largest.

The sequenced sample was peripheral blood. The sequence links TRBV7-8 to TRBJ1-5; the D gene is unclear. The sequence was collected from a middle-aged man with acute or convalescent COVID-19. The DNA is as follows: TGTGCCAGCAGCCCAGCCCATTATCAGCCCCAGCATTTT. The translation is CASSPAHYQPQHF. Beyond the CDR3, the reference TRBV7-8 and TRBJ1-5 genes provide the residues; the full variable domain reads: GAGVSQSPRYKVAKRGQDVALRCDPISGHVSLFWYQQALGQGPEFLTYFQNEAQLDKSGLPSDRFFAERPEGSVSTLKIQRTQQEDSAVYLCASSPAHYQPQHFGDGTRLSIL.